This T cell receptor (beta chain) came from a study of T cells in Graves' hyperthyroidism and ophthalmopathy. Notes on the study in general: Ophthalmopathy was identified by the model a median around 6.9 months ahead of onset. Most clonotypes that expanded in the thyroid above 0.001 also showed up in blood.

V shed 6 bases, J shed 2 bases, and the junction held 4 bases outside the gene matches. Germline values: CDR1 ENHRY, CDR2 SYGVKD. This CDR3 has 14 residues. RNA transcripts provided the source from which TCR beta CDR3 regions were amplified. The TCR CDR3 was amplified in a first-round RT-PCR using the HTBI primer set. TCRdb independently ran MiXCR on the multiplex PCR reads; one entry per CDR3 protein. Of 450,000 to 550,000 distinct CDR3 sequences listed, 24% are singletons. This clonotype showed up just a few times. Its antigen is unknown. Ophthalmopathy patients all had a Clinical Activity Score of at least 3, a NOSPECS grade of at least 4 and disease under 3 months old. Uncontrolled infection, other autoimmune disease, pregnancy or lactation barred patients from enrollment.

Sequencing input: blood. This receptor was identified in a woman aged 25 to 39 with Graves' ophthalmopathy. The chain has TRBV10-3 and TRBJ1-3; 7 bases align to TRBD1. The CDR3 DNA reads TGTGCCATCAGCCCAGGGGGGCCTGGAAACACCATATATTTT. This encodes CAISPGGPGNTIYF.